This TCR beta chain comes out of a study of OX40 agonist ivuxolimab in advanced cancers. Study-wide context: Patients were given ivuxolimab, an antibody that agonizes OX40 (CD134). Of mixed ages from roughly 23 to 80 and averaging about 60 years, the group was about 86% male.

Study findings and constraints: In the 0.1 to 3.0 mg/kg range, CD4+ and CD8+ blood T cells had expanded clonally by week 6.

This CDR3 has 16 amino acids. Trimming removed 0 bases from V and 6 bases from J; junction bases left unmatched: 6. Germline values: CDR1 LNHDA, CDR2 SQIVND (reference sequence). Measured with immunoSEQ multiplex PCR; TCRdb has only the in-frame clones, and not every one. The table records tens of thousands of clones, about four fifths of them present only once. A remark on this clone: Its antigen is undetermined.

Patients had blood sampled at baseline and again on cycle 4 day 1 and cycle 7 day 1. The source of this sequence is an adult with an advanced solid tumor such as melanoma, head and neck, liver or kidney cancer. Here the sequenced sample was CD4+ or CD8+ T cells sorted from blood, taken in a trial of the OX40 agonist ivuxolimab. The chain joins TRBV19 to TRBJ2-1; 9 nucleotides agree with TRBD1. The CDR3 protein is CASSIDLTGGPNEQFF. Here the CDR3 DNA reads TGTGCCAGTAGTATAGATCTGACAGGGGGGCCCAATGAGCAGTTCTTC. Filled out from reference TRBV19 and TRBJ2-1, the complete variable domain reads DGGITQSPKYLFRKEGQNVTLSCEQNLNHDAMYWYRQDPGQGLRLIYYSQIVNDFQKGDIAEGYSVSREKKESFPLTVTSAQKNPTAFYLCASSIDLTGGPNEQFFGPGTRLTVL.